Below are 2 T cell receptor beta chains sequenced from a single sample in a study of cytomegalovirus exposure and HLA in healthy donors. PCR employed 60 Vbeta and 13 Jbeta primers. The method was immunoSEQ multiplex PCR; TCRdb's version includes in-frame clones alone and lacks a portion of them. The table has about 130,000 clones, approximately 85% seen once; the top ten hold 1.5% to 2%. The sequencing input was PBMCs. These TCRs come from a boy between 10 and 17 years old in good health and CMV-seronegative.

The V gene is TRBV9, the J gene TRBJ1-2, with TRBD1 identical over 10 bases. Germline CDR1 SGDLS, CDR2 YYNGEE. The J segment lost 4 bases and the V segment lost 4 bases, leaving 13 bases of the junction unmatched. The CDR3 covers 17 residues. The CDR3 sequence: CASSYQGQGKRSYGYTF. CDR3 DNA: TGTGCCAGCAGCTATCAGGGACAGGGGAAAAGAAGCTATGGCTACACCTTC.

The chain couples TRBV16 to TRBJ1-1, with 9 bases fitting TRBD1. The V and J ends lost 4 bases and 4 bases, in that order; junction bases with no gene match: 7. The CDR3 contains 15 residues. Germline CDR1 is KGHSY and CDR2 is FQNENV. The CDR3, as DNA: TGTGCCAGCAGCCCCGGGACAGGGTGGGCCACTGAAGCTTTCTTT. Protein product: CASSPGTGWATEAFF.